One and the same sample provided the 3 T cell receptor beta chains below, sequenced in a study of cytomegalovirus exposure and HLA in healthy donors. Assay used: immunoSEQ multiplex PCR; TCRdb lists only in-frame clones, some missing. Counted here are about 250,000 clones, approximately 84% occurring once; the ten biggest clones make up around 11%. The sequenced sample was PBMCs. The receptor set was obtained from a man between 18 and 29 years old in good health and CMV-seropositive.

DNA for the CDR3: TGTGCCAGCAGTGAACGCAGACCCACCGGGGAGCTGTTTTTT. This sequence encodes CASSERRPTGELFF. The chain links TRBV6-1 to TRBJ2-2; D unresolved. Trimming removed 2 bases at V and 4 bases at J, with 8 bases between. Germline CDR1 and CDR2: MNHNS and SASEGT. This CDR3 has 14 amino acids.

The chain couples TRBV9 to TRBJ2-2, with 7 nucleotides matching TRBD1. V lost 1 base and J lost 4; bases outside the gene matches: 7. The length of the CDR3 is 16 residues. Germline values: CDR1 SGDLS, CDR2 YYNGEE. The DNA for the CDR3 is TGTGCCAGCAGCGTATCACAGGGGTCTACCACCGGGGAGCTGTTTTTT. It encodes CASSVSQGSTTGELFF. The full variable domain, in which reference TRBV9 and TRBJ2-2 provide the parts outside the CDR3, is DSGVTQTPKHLITATGQRVTLRCSPRSGDLSVYWYQQSLDQGLQFLIQYYNGEERAKGNILERFSAQQFPDLHSELNLSSLELGDSALYFCASSVSQGSTTGELFFGEGSRLTVL.

A note on this clone: The same CDR3 also results from other DNA sequences found in this sample. The CDR3 region has the DNA TGCGCCAGCAGCTTGGGGCGGGGGGCCTATGGCTACACCTTC. The encoded protein is CASSLGRGAYGYTF. V usage is TRBV5-1 and J usage is TRBJ1-2; a weak D match, TRBD1 (6 bases). The CDR3 consists of 14 residues. Trimming cost V 0 bases and J 4 bases, with 10 bases left between them. CDR1 and CDR2 (germline): SGHRS, YFSETQ.